The text below deals with one T cell receptor (beta chain). Its antigen remains unknown. Additional DNA sequences in this sample encode the identical CDR3. Data came from immunoSEQ multiplex PCR; TCRdb stores just in-frame clones and leaves some out. The sample holds approximately 980,000 clones, around 80% seen once. V gave up 3 bases and J gave up 0 bases, with 9 bases separating them. The CDR3 covers 15 residues. Germline loops: CDR1 ENHRY, CDR2 SYGVKD. This sample was taken from a study of shared clonotypes between healthy human individuals. Study overall: Each donor's CD8 memory used one plate, CD8 naive two, each CD4 subset three.

Whole-study findings and limits: The diversity represented, both genetic and in exposure history, was limited by few donors. What naive subsets generally showed was a larger estimated richness than memory subsets showed.

The rearrangement uses TRBV10-3 and TRBJ1-3; D remains ambiguous. The sequenced sample consisted of memory CD4+ T cells sorted from blood. Sample subset: CD45RA-negative fraction. This TCR derives from a man aged 18-30 years in good health. CDR3 amino acids: CAISEGPSSGNTIYF. In DNA, the CDR3 is TGTGCCATCAGTGAAGGACCGAGCTCTGGAAACACCATATATTTT.